The 28 T cell receptor beta chains below come from one sample, sequenced in a study of T cell repertoires in ileal Crohn's disease. Time point given: neoterminal ileum biopsy at postoperative endoscopy, about 6 months after surgery. TCRdb's copy holds only in-frame clones and misses some; the assay was immunoSEQ multiplex PCR. Of some 14,000 clones listed, approximately 80% are singletons. Specimen: ileal tissue. These receptors all come from an adult with Crohn's disease.

The rearrangement uses TRBV5-6 and TRBJ1-2; a possible D gene is TRBD1 (6 bases). Germline loops: CDR1 SGHDT, CDR2 YYEEEE. The CDR3 covers 13 residues. V lost 3 bases, J lost 6 bases, and 12 bases lay in between. CDR3 in amino acids: CASSYNRDNGYTF. CDR3 nucleotide sequence: TGTGCCAGCAGCTATAACCGGGACAATGGCTACACCTTC. Full variable domain (remainder filled in from reference TRBV5-6 and TRBJ1-2): DAGVTQSPTHLIKTRGQQVTLRCSPKSGHDTVSWYQQALGQGPQFIFQYYEEEERQRGNFPDRFSGHQFPNYSSELNVNALLLGDSALYLCASSYNRDNGYTFGSGTRLTVV.

The gene calls are TRBV21-1 and TRBJ2-1; the tabulated D call, TRBD2, remains unverified against the DNA. TRBV21-1 is assigned pseudogene status. The CDR3 is 16 amino acids. CDR3 residues: CASSKVSGEAYNEQFF. DNA for the CDR3: TGTGCCAGCAGCAAAGTTAGCGGGGAAGCCTACAATGAGCAGTTCTTC.

The chain couples TRBV6-5 to TRBJ2-2, with 10 bases matching TRBD1. Germline assignment: CDR1 MNHEY and CDR2 SVGAGI. The CDR3 consists of 15 residues. The ends lost 6 bases at V and 4 bases at J; junction bases unmatched: 5. CDR3 residues: CASRETGGATGELFF. CDR3 DNA sequence: TGTGCCAGCAGGGAGACAGGGGGCGCCACCGGGGAGCTGTTTTTT.

With respect to this clone: Other DNA sequences of this sample code for an identical CDR3. This sequence joins TRBV9 and TRBJ2-1; D not certain. Germline-derived CDR1 and CDR2 are SGDLS and YYNGEE. Trimming took off 0 bases at V and 0 bases at J, with 10 bases between the two ends. This CDR3 spans 16 amino acids. CDR3 in amino acids: CASSVGPRSSYNEQFF. In DNA, the CDR3 is TGTGCCAGCAGCGTAGGGCCCCGGAGCTCCTACAATGAGCAGTTCTTC.

The rearrangement links TRBV7-2 to TRBJ1-2; no clear D. This CDR3 region has 17 residues. V lost 2 bases and J lost 0, with 16 bases in between. Germline-derived CDR1 and CDR2 are SGHTA and FQGNSA. CDR3 amino acids: CASSLPGAGTTNYGYTF. As DNA, the CDR3 is TGTGCCAGCAGCTTACCGGGAGCGGGCACTACTAACTATGGCTACACCTTC.

The chain couples TRBV4-2 to TRBJ1-1; 8 bases agree with TRBD1. Trimming at V came to 4 bases and at J to 0 bases, leaving 10 bases not matched to a gene. Per the germline V gene, CDR1 is LGHNA and CDR2 is YNFKEQ. This CDR3 is built from 17 residues. CDR3 region: CASSPGQGRSMNTEAFF. The CDR3 DNA follows: TGTGCCAGCAGCCCCGGACAGGGTCGATCGATGAACACTGAAGCTTTCTTT.

V usage is TRBV7-8 and J usage is TRBJ2-2, with 7 bases matching TRBD1. Germline V gene lookup returns CDR1 SGHVS and CDR2 FQNEAQ. The junction had 8 bases not matched to a gene; V was cut back by 6 bases and J by 4 bases. The CDR3 totals 15 residues. CDR3 loop: CASSPPGQTTGELFF. Written as DNA, the CDR3 is TGTGCCAGCAGTCCCCCGGGACAGACCACCGGGGAGCTGTTTTTT.

A note on this clone: Other DNA sequences within the sample encode an identical CDR3. The V call is TRBV19, the J call TRBJ2-5, with 8 bases identical to TRBD2. Germline trimming cut 5 bases from V and 2 bases from J; bases unmatched to any gene: 4. CDR1 LNHDA and CDR2 SQIVND come from the germline V gene (reference sequence). The CDR3 is 14 amino acids. As DNA, the CDR3 is TGTGCCAGTAGTGCCGGGACTAGTCAAGAGACCCAGTACTTC. Encoded protein: CASSAGTSQETQYF.

The chain's CDR3 is CASWKSGGTDTQYF. CDR3 DNA: TGTGCCAGCTGGAAGTCAGGGGGCACAGATACGCAGTATTTT. The chain links TRBV6-1 to TRBJ2-3; D may be TRBD1 (6 bases). Germline V gives CDR1 MNHNS, CDR2 SASEGT. The V gene lost 8 bases and the J gene lost 1 base, with 13 bases spanning the gap. This CDR3 has 14 amino acids.

The chain is built from TRBV7-2 and TRBJ1-5; possibly TRBD1 for D (5 bases). Germline assignment: CDR1 SGHTA and CDR2 FQGNSA. This CDR3 is 13 amino acids long. Trimming removed 5 bases at V and 8 bases at J, with 13 bases between. CDR3 DNA: TGTGCCAGCAGCCGCAGGGAGAGGGAGCCCCAGCATTTT. This codes for CASSRREREPQHF.

The chain couples TRBV7-2 to TRBJ2-1; perhaps TRBD1 as D (5 bases). The germline CDR1 and CDR2 sequences are SGHTA and FQGNSA. The CDR3 consists of 15 residues. Trimming cost V 4 bases and J 3 bases, with 13 bases left between them. The CDR3, as DNA: TGTGCCAGCAGCTCGCAGGGTTATAGCTACAATGAGCAGTTCTTC. It translates to CASSSQGYSYNEQFF.

This sequence joins TRBV27 and TRBJ2-7; the match to TRBD1 covers 8 bases. The CDR3 totals 12 residues. J lost 6 bases, V lost 5 bases, and 3 bases had no gene match. Germline V gene sequence: CDR1 MNHEY, CDR2 SMNVEV (reference sequence). Here the CDR3 DNA reads TGTGCCAGCAGTAAGACAGGGGTCGAGCAGTACTTC. Its translation: CASSKTGVEQYF.

The chain combines TRBV7-2 with TRBJ2-3; D may be TRBD2 (6 bases). CDR3 length: 15 residues. Germline values: CDR1 SGHTA, CDR2 FQGNSA. V shed 1 base and J shed 0 bases, with 8 bases lying between them. The CDR3 DNA reads TGTGCCAGCAGCTTAGTGGGGGGAAGCACAGATACGCAGTATTTT. Translating it yields CASSLVGGSTDTQYF.

The V gene is TRBV4-3, the J gene TRBJ1-2; 8 nucleotides match TRBD1. In germline, CDR1 is LGHNA, CDR2 YSLEER. The ends lost 0 bases at V and 0 bases at J; junction bases unmatched: 15. The CDR3 contains 20 residues. CDR3 bases: TGCGCCAGCAGCCAAGAGACTGTGGGGACAGGAACCACCACTAACTATGGCTACACCTTC. Translated, it gives CASSQETVGTGTTTNYGYTF.

J is TRBJ1-5 and V is TRBV5-7; 7 nucleotides line up with TRBD1. TRBV5-7 is identified as an open reading frame with a role that is uncertain. V dropped 5 bases and J dropped 3; count of bases not matched to a gene: 8. This CDR3 region has 15 residues. The CDR3 here is CASRPTGENNQPQHF. The DNA for the CDR3 is TGTGCCAGCAGACCTACAGGGGAGAACAATCAGCCCCAGCATTTT.

The CDR3 DNA sequence: TGTGCCTGGAGTGCTTATATTCGGACAGGGGACAGCTACACCTTC. This sequence encodes CAWSAYIRTGDSYTF. V is TRBV30 and J is TRBJ1-2; 9 bases line up with TRBD1. The J segment lost 9 bases and the V segment lost 1 base, leaving 12 bases of the junction unmatched. The CDR3 totals 15 residues. In germline, CDR1 is GTSNPN, CDR2 SVGIG (reference sequence).

The CDR3 loop is CAISRSGQTHGYTF. In DNA, the CDR3 is TGTGCCATCAGCCGATCGGGACAGACGCATGGCTACACCTTC. This chain uses TRBV10-3 with TRBJ1-2, with 7 nucleotides matching TRBD1. This CDR3 is built from 14 residues. With 6 bases clipped from V and 6 bases from J, the junction kept 10 bases outside the gene matches. Germline CDR1 and CDR2: ENHRY and SYGVKD.

The chain couples TRBV5-1 to TRBJ1-1; 9 nucleotides line up with TRBD1. The V segment lost 3 bases and the J segment 5 bases; nucleotides outside the gene matches: 5. Per the germline V gene, CDR1 is SGHRS and CDR2 is YFSETQ. The CDR3 sequence is 14 residues long. The CDR3: CASSSHGTGTEAFF. The CDR3 DNA follows: TGCGCCAGCAGCTCGCACGGGACAGGGACTGAAGCTTTCTTT.

The chain couples TRBV4-1 to TRBJ1-2, with D possibly matching TRBD1 (6 bases). The ends were cut back, 0 bases at V and 5 bases at J, with 16 bases in the middle. Germline loops: CDR1 MGHRA, CDR2 YSYEKL. The CDR3 covers 16 residues. The CDR3 nucleotides are TGCGCCAGCAGCCAAGATCCCGCAGGGGCCTTGTATGGCTACACCTTC. Encoded protein: CASSQDPAGALYGYTF.

This chain joins TRBV28 and TRBJ1-2, with D tentatively TRBD1 (6 bases). CDR1 and CDR2 (germline): MDHEN, SYDVKM. V gave up 6 bases and J gave up 3 bases, with 11 bases separating them. This CDR3 is built from 13 residues. For the CDR3, the DNA is TGTGCCAGCAGGGCAGGGGCAGACTATGGCTACACCTTC. Protein sequence: CASRAGADYGYTF.

This chain connects TRBV5-1 to TRBJ2-2, with no clear D. Between the trimmed V and J ends, which lost 0 bases and 3 bases, there was a span of 9 bases. The CDR3 is made up of 15 amino acids. Germline CDR1 is SGHRS and CDR2 is YFSETQ. The CDR3 nucleotides read TGCGCCAGCAGCTTGGACGTAGCTGACACCGGGGAGCTGTTTTTT. Translating it yields CASSLDVADTGELFF.

V gene TRBV7-8 combines with J gene TRBJ2-3; unclear D gene. Trimming pared 6 bases from V and 9 bases from J, leaving 10 bases between. The germline V gene has CDR1 SGHVS and CDR2 FQNEAQ. The CDR3 is 11 residues long. CDR3 protein: CASSSHGTQYF. As DNA, the CDR3 is TGTGCCAGCAGTTCTCACGGGACGCAGTATTTT.

J is TRBJ2-5 and V is TRBV7-9, with 9 bases that match TRBD1. Germline V gene data show CDR1 as SEHNR and CDR2 as FQNEAQ (reference sequence). This CDR3 region has 14 residues. J was trimmed by 4 bases and V by 3 bases; bases with no gene match: 3. For the CDR3, the DNA is TGTGCCAGCAGCTTGACAGGGGGGCTAGAGACCCAGTACTTC. It encodes CASSLTGGLETQYF.

V and J are TRBV12-2 and TRBJ1-5. TRBV12-2 is labeled a pseudogene. CDR3 size: 15 residues. The chain's CDR3 is CASRLDPDRNQPQHF. The CDR3 nucleotides are TGTGCAAGTCGCTTAGATCCAGACCGAAATCAGCCCCAGCATTTT.

The chain recombines TRBV6-5 with TRBJ2-7; D not certain. Germline V CDR1 and CDR2: MNHEY, SVGAGI. The CDR3 totals 13 residues. The V end lost 2 bases, the J end lost 4 bases, and 9 bases lay between the germline ends. CDR3 bases: TGTGCCAGCAGTTACAAGGGTCCATACGAGCAGTACTTC. Amino acid sequence: CASSYKGPYEQYF.

This clone was counted a single time. The rearrangement uses TRBV4-3 and TRBJ2-7; tentatively, D is TRBD2 (5 bases). The CDR3 has 13 amino acids. The V gene's germline CDR1 is LGHNA and CDR2 YSLEER. V lost 6 bases, J lost 7 bases, and 16 bases lay in between. For the CDR3, the DNA is TGCGCCAGCAGTCCGATTCCCCGAGGGGAGCAGTACTTC. It yields the protein CASSPIPRGEQYF.

The rearrangement links TRBV5-1 to TRBJ2-1; D gene uncertain. Germline V lookup: CDR1 SGHRS, CDR2 YFSETQ. Trimming pared 3 bases from V and 7 bases from J, leaving 17 bases between. This CDR3 has 15 amino acids. The CDR3 DNA reads TGCGCCAGCAGCTCTGACTCCACGTCGATTAATGAGCAGTTCTTC. Amino acid sequence: CASSSDSTSINEQFF.

This chain links TRBV5-6 with TRBJ2-5; 7 bases agree with TRBD1. Germline values: CDR1 SGHDT, CDR2 YYEEEE. CDR3 length equals 15 residues. Losses at the gene ends were 4 bases for V and 5 bases for J; bases not matched to a gene: 11. In DNA form, the CDR3 reads TGTGCCAGCAGCCCCGATGACAGGGTGATCGAGACCCAGTACTTC. Its translation: CASSPDDRVIETQYF.